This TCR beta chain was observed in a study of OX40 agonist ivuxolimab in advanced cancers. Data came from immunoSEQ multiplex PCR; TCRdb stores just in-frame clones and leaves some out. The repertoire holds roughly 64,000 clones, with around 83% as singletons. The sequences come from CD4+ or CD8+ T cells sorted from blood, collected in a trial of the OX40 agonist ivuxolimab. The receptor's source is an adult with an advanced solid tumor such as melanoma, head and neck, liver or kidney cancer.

The CDR3 is CASSPRGARTDTQYF. As DNA, the CDR3 is TGCGCCAGCAGCCCCCGGGGGGCCCGCACAGATACGCAGTATTTT. The rearrangement joins TRBV4-1 to TRBJ2-3; a weak D match, TRBD2 (7 bases). V was shortened by 4 bases and J by 1 base, with 12 bases between the two germline ends. The CDR3 extends over 15 amino acids. Germline V gene data show CDR1 as MGHRA and CDR2 as YSYEKL.